This entry describes one T cell receptor beta chain. As yet, its antigen is unknown. This entry comes from a study of cytomegalovirus exposure and HLA in healthy donors. Study overall: A prior analysis found more than 90 million unique TCR beta sequences from about 179 million T cells.

The trim removed 1 base at V and 8 bases at J, leaving 9 bases unmatched. Germline CDR1 and CDR2: SGHRS and YFSETQ. CDR3 size: 16 residues. Study observations and caveats: When analyzed later, a missense DCLRE1C variant was found to be linked to TCR beta V- and J-gene trimming. Sequencing likely produced, as an artifact, a cluster of highly shared sequence variants. Presence/absence analyses took donor sequencing depth as roughly uniform.

PCR employed 60 Vbeta and 13 Jbeta primers. Profiled with immunoSEQ multiplex PCR; TCRdb holds only in-frame clones, not every one. The repertoire holds 150,000 to 200,000 clones, about 80% seen once, with approximately 6.8% in the top ten. The V gene is TRBV5-1, the J gene TRBJ2-7; 13 bases map to TRBD2. This clonotype originated in a man between 25 and 39 years old in good health and CMV-seropositive. The sample comprised PBMCs. Here the CDR3 reads CASSLIAGLAGDKQYF. As DNA, the CDR3 is TGCGCCAGCAGCTTGATTGCAGGACTAGCGGGAGACAAGCAGTACTTC. Variable domain in full (rest from reference TRBV5-1 and TRBJ2-7): KAGVTQTPRYLIKTRGQQVTLSCSPISGHRSVSWYQQTPGQGLQFLFEYFSETQRNKGNFPGRFSGRQFSNSRSEMNVSTLELGDSALYLCASSLIAGLAGDKQYFGPGTRLTVT.